These T cell receptor beta chains were read from a single sample in a study of neurological immune-mediated disorders. TCRdb redid the calling of the 5' RACE reads with MiXCR, one entry per CDR3 protein. The sample includes 50,000 or so distinct CDR3 sequences, 3% to 4% seen only once; the top ten take 5% to 7%. What was sequenced was PBMCs. These receptors were obtained from a man aged 60 to 75 with multiple sclerosis. Both conserved end residues are part of each CDR3. The D gene is left open where the match is weak. Size tells how often a clone was seen (once, few, many) or the class of an expanded clone, and some rows leave it out.

J gene | D gene | V gene | clone size | CDR3 DNA | CDR3 protein
TRBJ2-1 | TRBD1 | TRBV2 | few | TGTGCCAGCAGCTCGGACAGGGGAGAGCAGTTCTTC | CASSSDRGEQFF
TRBJ1-1 | - | TRBV5-1 | many | TGCGCCAGCAGCCAGGGTCTGGCAGAAGCTTTCTTT | CASSQGLAEAFF
TRBJ1-2 | - | TRBV29-1 | many | TGCAGCGCCAGTCTGCGATTCGGGGCTACTCACTTC | CSASLRFGATHF
TRBJ2-1 | TRBD1 | TRBV20-1 | many | TGCAGTGCTAGAGGGGGAAGATCCCCCAGGGGGACCTACAATGAGCAGTTCTTC | CSARGGRSPRGTYNEQFF
TRBJ1-6 | - | TRBV12-3/TRBV12-4 | - | TGTGCCAGCAGTCCCAGGGACGGGTTATCTCGTTCAACCCTCAACTTT | CASSPRDGLSRSTLNF
TRBJ1-2 | - | TRBV12-3/TRBV12-4 | many | TGTGCCACCCGAGACTATGGCTACACCTTC | CATRDYGYTF
TRBJ2-1 | - | TRBV5-1 | many | TGCGCCAGCAGCTTGGACCAGGTGGTCAATGAGCAGTTCTTC | CASSLDQVVNEQFF
TRBJ2-3 | - | TRBV5-1 | many | TGCGCCAGCAGCTTGAAACCGAATACGCAGTATTTT | CASSLKPNTQYF
TRBJ1-4 | TRBD1 | TRBV9 | - | TGTGCCAGCAGCGCTGGGACAGCAACTAATGAAAAACTGTTTTTT | CASSAGTATNEKLFF
TRBJ1-1 | TRBD1 | TRBV18 | - | TGTGCCAGCTCACAAACGGACAGGGGGCCGGGGACTGAAGCTTTCTTT | CASSQTDRGPGTEAFF
TRBJ2-7 | TRBD1 | TRBV3-1 | many | TGTGCCAGTGAAAATTGGGACAGCGAGCAGTACTTC | CASENWDSEQYF
TRBJ2-1 | - | TRBV15 | many | TGTGCCACCAGCAGAGACCTCCCTCAGGCCCTCTCGCAGTTCTTC | CATSRDLPQALSQFF
TRBJ1-1 | - | TRBV29-1 | many | TGCAGCGTTCCACCAACTCAGTGGGGGCTAGCTTTCTTT | CSVPPTQWGLAFF
TRBJ1-6 | - | TRBV20-1 | - | TGCAGTGCTAGGCCTAAGCAAGGAGGGAGCTCCTATAATTCACACCTCCACTTT | CSARPKQGGSSYNSHLHF
TRBJ1-2 | - | TRBV2 | many | TGTGCCAGCAGTCCTCAGGGGATCGTCTATGGCTACACCTTC | CASSPQGIVYGYTF
TRBJ2-5 | TRBD1 | TRBV7-6 | - | TGTGCCAGCAGCCCCCGGGACAGGGTGCGTCAAGAGACCCAGTACTTC | CASSPRDRVRQETQYF
TRBJ2-4 | TRBD2 | TRBV28 | many | TGTGCCAGCAGTTCTAGCGGAGCAGCCAAAAACATTCAGTACTTC | CASSSSGAAKNIQYF
TRBJ2-7 | - | TRBV14 | many | TGTGCCAGCAGCCAAGATCTATCCTACGAGCAGTACTTC | CASSQDLSYEQYF
TRBJ1-5 | - | TRBV10-3 | many | TGTGCCATCAGGGTATCCCAGGAGAAGCCCCAGCATTTT | CAIRVSQEKPQHF
TRBJ1-6 | - | TRBV27 | many | TGTGCCAGCGGTAGGAATTCACCCCTCCACTTT | CASGRNSPLHF
TRBJ2-5 | - | TRBV29-1 | few | TGCAGCGTTGACGGTCCTGGACAAGAGACCCAGTACTTC | CSVDGPGQETQYF
TRBJ2-1 | - | TRBV14 | many | TGTGCCAGCAGCGAAGCTAGCAGCTACAATGAGCAGTTCTTC | CASSEASSYNEQFF
TRBJ1-1 | TRBD1 | TRBV5-1 | many | TGCGCCAGCAGCTTGAAAGCAGGGGGGAGTGAAGCTTTCTTT | CASSLKAGGSEAFF
TRBJ2-1 | - | TRBV10-3 | many | TGTGCCATTGCTCCCGGGATATCGCACAATGAGCAGTTCTTC | CAIAPGISHNEQFF
TRBJ2-7 | - | TRBV5-1 | many | TGCGCCAGCAGGGCTAGGAGCGTGGGGTCTACCTACGAGCAGTACTTC | CASRARSVGSTYEQYF
TRBJ2-3 | TRBD2 | TRBV4-1 | many | TGCGCCAGCAGCTCTTTTTTAGCGGGGGGGATGACAGATACGCAGTATTTT | CASSSFLAGGMTDTQYF
TRBJ2-1 | TRBD1 | TRBV27 | - | TGTGCCAGCAGTACGCAGGGGGCTCGGAATGAGCAGTTCTTC | CASSTQGARNEQFF
TRBJ1-1 | - | TRBV30 | few | TGTGCCTATCAAGGGGGGGCGAGTGAAGCTTTCTTT | CAYQGGASEAFF
TRBJ1-1 | - | TRBV5-1 | many | TGCGCCAGCAGCTTGGGGGTGGGGACTGAAGCTTTCTTT | CASSLGVGTEAFF
TRBJ2-1 | TRBD2 | TRBV5-5 | - | TGTGCCAGCAGCTTGACTAGCGGGAACAATGAGCAGTTCTTC | CASSLTSGNNEQFF
TRBJ2-1 | - | TRBV5-1 | many | TGCGCCAGCAGCTTGATCGGGGGCCGCTCCTACAATGAGCAGTTCTTC | CASSLIGGRSYNEQFF
TRBJ2-7 | - | TRBV20-1 | many | TGCAGTTTCACCGGGGGTCGGCTTAACGAGCAGTACTTC | CSFTGGRLNEQYF
TRBJ1-4 | TRBD1 | TRBV9 | few | TGTGCCAGCAGCGTTGGGGGACAGGGGAGAGAGGATGAAAAACTGTTTTTT | CASSVGGQGREDEKLFF
TRBJ2-7 | TRBD1 | TRBV5-1 | many | TGCGCCAGCAGCCTCGACGCGACAGGGCCCTACGAGCAGTACTTC | CASSLDATGPYEQYF
TRBJ2-7 | TRBD2 | TRBV20-1 | - | TGCAGTGCCCAGTTACCAGCGGGGCTGGGTGAGCAGTACTTC | CSAQLPAGLGEQYF
TRBJ2-1 | - | TRBV7-9 | few | TGTGCCAGCAGCCGCAGCGGGAATGAGCAGTTCTTC | CASSRSGNEQFF
TRBJ2-5 | - | TRBV20-1 | many | TGCAGTGCTAGCGGGAGCAGGTTTGAGACCCAGTACTTC | CSASGSRFETQYF
TRBJ2-7 | - | TRBV20-1 | - | TGCAGTGCTAGAGATCCTCGCGGAGACCCCTACGAGCAGTACTTC | CSARDPRGDPYEQYF
TRBJ1-1 | - | TRBV28 | many | TGTGCCAGCAGTATAGGACGGTGGGAAAACACTGAAGCTTTCTTT | CASSIGRWENTEAFF
TRBJ2-5 | TRBD2 | TRBV20-1 | many | TGCAGTGCCTCCGCCCTTGTGGAGCGGGGGACAAAGACCCAGTACTTC | CSASALVERGTKTQYF
TRBJ1-4 | TRBD1 | TRBV15 | many | TGTGCCACCAGCAGAGGGGGAGGGACAGGGTATACAACTAATGAAAAACTGTTTTTT | CATSRGGGTGYTTNEKLFF
TRBJ1-5 | - | TRBV20-1 | - | TGCAGTGCTAGAGATGGGGCCGCTCATCAGCCCCAGCATTTT | CSARDGAAHQPQHF
TRBJ1-1 | - | TRBV5-6 | - | TGTGCCAGCAGCTGGGAGGGCGAAGCTTTCTTT | CASSWEGEAFF
TRBJ1-4 | - | TRBV30 | many | TGTGCCCACCAGACCTCCCGTTGGGGTGAAAAACTGTTTTTT | CAHQTSRWGEKLFF
TRBJ1-1 | - | TRBV20-1 | many | TGCAGTGCTAGATTTGCGATGAACACTGAAGCTTTCTTT | CSARFAMNTEAFF
TRBJ2-6 | - | TRBV12-3/TRBV12-4 | many | TGTGCCAGCAGTCTTGCGGGACACTCCCGCTCTGGGGCCAACGTCCTGACTTTC | CASSLAGHSRSGANVLTF
TRBJ1-6 | - | TRBV6-5 | many | TGTGCCAGCAGTTACGCGCCCGGCGGGGGTTCACCCCTCCACTTT | CASSYAPGGGSPLHF
TRBJ2-3 | TRBD1 | TRBV6-5 | many | TGTGCCAGCAGACCTTTAGACAGGGGATACACAGATACGCAGTATTTT | CASRPLDRGYTDTQYF
TRBJ1-1 | - | TRBV5-1 | many | TGCGCCAGCAGCTTGGAGGGGTTGGGGGGGTCCCCTACTTTCTTT | CASSLEGLGGSPTFF